The clone carrying this T cell receptor beta chain was seen a handful of times. Its antigen is currently unknown. These data come from a study of cytomegalovirus exposure and HLA in healthy donors. Study-wide context: Earlier results showed 90 million to 130 million unique TCR beta sequences derived from approximately 170 million T cells.

The PCR was carried out with 60 Vbeta primers and 13 Jbeta primers. Sequencing was performed with immunoSEQ multiplex PCR; in TCRdb, only in-frame clones are kept and a portion is missing. Seen here are 99,000 or so clones, approximately 76% observed once, and the top ten hold roughly 5.4%. Study-level points and caveats: DRB1 showed the most TCR associations and HLA-C the fewest in a later analysis, as rates varied by HLA locus. Segments of the TCR beta V type were, in most cases, productive about 87% or about 30% of the time in an earlier analysis. Several V segments, TRBV6-2 and TRBV6-3 among them, could not be told apart and were dropped.

Germline V gene data show CDR1 as LNHDA and CDR2 as SQIVND (reference sequence). Germline trimming cut 8 bases from V and 3 bases from J; bases unmatched to any gene: 4. The CDR3 extends over 13 amino acids. Sequencing input: PBMCs. The chain is built from TRBV19 and TRBJ1-3; 7 nucleotides agree with TRBD1. The source is a woman younger than 30 in good health and CMV-seropositive. The CDR3 nucleotides are TGTGCCAGTCGACAGGGTGGTGGAAACACCATATATTTT. It translates to CASRQGGGNTIYF.